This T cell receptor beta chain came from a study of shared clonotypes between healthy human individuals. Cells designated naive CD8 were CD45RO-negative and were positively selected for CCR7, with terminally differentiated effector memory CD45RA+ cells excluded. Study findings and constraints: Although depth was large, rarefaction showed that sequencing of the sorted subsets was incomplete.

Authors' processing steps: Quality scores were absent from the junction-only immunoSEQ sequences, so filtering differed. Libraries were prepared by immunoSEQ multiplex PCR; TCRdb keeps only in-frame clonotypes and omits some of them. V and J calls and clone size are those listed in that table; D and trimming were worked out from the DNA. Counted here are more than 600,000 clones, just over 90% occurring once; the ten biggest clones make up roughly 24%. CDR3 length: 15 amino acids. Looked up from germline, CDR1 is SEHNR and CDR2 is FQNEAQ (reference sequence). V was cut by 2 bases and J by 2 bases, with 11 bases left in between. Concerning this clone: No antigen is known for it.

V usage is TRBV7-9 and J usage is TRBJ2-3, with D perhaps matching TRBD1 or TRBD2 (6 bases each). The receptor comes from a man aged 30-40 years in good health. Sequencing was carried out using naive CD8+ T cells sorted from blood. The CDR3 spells CASSLRGAATDTQYF. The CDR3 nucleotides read TGTGCCAGCAGCTTAAGGGGGGCTGCCACAGATACGCAGTATTTT. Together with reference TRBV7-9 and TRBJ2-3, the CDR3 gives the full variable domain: DTGVSQNPRHKITKRGQNVTFRCDPISEHNRLYWYRQTLGQGPEFLTYFQNEAQLEKSRLLSDRFSAERPKGSFSTLEIQRTEQGDSAMYLCASSLRGAATDTQYFGPGTRLTVL.